The source of this TCR beta chain is a study of blood T cell repertoires in COVID-19. Study overall: Material from acute and convalescent COVID-19 was sourced from the United States, Italy and Spain.

As originally analysed: From reference gene primer amplification, estimates of nucleated cell counts were derived. Data came from immunoSEQ multiplex PCR; TCRdb stores just in-frame clones and leaves some out. The V and J calls and clone size come from that table; D and trimming were worked out from the DNA. The repertoire holds roughly 71,000 clones, with roughly 85% as singletons. CDR3 length: 13 amino acids. Germline CDR1 reads LNHDA; CDR2 reads SQIVND (reference sequence). The V end was cut by 5 bases, the J end by 2 bases, with 8 bases between. The specimen was peripheral blood. The receptor comes from a woman of 80 years or more with acute or convalescent COVID-19. This rearrangement joins TRBV19 to TRBJ2-3; TRBD2 might be the D (6 bases). The CDR3: CASSWDFTDTQYF. Here the CDR3 DNA reads TGTGCCAGTAGTTGGGACTTCACAGATACGCAGTATTTT.